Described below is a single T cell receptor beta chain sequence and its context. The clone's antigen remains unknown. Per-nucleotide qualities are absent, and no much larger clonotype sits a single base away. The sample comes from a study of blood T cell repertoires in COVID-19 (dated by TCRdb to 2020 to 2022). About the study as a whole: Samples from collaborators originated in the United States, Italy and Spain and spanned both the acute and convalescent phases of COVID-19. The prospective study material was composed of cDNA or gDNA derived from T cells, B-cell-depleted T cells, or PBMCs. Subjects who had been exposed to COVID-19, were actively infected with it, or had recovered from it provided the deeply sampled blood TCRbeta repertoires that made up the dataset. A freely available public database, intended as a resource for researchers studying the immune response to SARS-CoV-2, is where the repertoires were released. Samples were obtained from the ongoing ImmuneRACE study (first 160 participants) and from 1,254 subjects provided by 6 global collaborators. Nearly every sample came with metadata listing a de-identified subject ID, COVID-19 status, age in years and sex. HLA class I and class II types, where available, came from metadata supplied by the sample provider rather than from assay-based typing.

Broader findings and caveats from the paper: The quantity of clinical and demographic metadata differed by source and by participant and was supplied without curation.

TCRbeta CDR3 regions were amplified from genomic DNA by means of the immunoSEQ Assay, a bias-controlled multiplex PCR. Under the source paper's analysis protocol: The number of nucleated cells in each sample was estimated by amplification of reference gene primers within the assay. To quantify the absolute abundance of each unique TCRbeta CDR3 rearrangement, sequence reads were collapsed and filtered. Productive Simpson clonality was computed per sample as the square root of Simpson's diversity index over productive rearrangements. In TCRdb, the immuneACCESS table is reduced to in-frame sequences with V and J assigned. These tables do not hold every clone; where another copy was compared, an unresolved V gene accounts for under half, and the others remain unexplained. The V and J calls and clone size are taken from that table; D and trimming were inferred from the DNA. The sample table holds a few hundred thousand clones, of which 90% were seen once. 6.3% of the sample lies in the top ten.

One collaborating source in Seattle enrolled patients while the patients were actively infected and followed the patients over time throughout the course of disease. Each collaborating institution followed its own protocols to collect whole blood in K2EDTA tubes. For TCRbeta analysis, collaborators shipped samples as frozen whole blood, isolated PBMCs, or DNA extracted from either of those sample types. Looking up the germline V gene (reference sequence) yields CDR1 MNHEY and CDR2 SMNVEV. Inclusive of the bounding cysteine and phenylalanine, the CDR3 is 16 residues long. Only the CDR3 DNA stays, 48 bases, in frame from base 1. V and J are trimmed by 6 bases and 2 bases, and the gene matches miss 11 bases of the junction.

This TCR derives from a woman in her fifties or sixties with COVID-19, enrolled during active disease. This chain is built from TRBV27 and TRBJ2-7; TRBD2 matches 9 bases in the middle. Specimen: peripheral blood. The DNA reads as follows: TGTGCCAGCAGCAGAAATAGCGGGAGTGGGGCCTACGAGCAGTACTTC. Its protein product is CASSRNSGSGAYEQYF.